The rows below give T cell receptor beta chains drawn from one sample of a study of blood T cell repertoires in COVID-19. Assay: immunoSEQ multiplex PCR; the TCRdb copy retains only in-frame clones and omits some. The sample includes some 240,000 clones, about 86% seen only once; the top ten take approximately 4.5%. What was sequenced was PBMCs or T cells enriched from blood (not recorded which). These receptors all come from a man aged 25 to 40 with acute COVID-19. The CDR3 runs from the conserved cysteine through the conserved F or W. Each record gives: J gene, D gene, V gene, clone size, CDR3 protein, CDR3 DNA. The D gene is left open where the match is weak. Expanded clones are given a class, and other clones once, few, many or no size at all.

j_gene: TRBJ2-2
d_gene: .
v_gene: TRBV13
abundance: .
CDR3aa: CASSIGATGTNTGELFF
CDR3nt: TGTGCCAGCAGCATCGGGGCGACAGGAACGAACACCGGGGAGCTGTTTTTT

j_gene: TRBJ1-2
d_gene: .
v_gene: TRBV7-6
abundance: .
CDR3aa: CASSPAGASGYGYTF
CDR3nt: TGTGCCAGCAGCCCGGCGGGGGCATCGGGCTATGGCTACACCTTC

j_gene: TRBJ1-4
d_gene: .
v_gene: TRBV6-5
abundance: once
CDR3aa: CASSGTLSTNEKLFF
CDR3nt: TGTGCCAGCAGCGGGACACTTTCAACTAATGAAAAACTGTTTTTT

j_gene: TRBJ1-1
d_gene: .
v_gene: TRBV5-1
abundance: .
CDR3aa: CASSRGTDNIEAFF
CDR3nt: TGCGCCAGCAGCCGCGGGACGGACAACATTGAAGCTTTCTTT

j_gene: TRBJ1-2
d_gene: TRBD1
v_gene: TRBV7-2
abundance: .
CDR3aa: CASSSGQGVGYTF
CDR3nt: TGTGCCAGCAGCTCCGGACAGGGCGTTGGCTACACCTTC

j_gene: TRBJ2-6
d_gene: .
v_gene: TRBV6-5
abundance: .
CDR3aa: CASIPSVSGANVLTF
CDR3nt: TGTGCCAGCATCCCCTCGGTCTCTGGGGCCAACGTCCTGACTTTC

j_gene: TRBJ2-5
d_gene: TRBD1
v_gene: TRBV5-1
abundance: .
CDR3aa: CASRRGQEQETQYF
CDR3nt: TGTGCCAGCAGGCGTGGACAGGAGCAAGAGACCCAGTACTTC

j_gene: TRBJ1-2
d_gene: TRBD1
v_gene: TRBV4-2
abundance: few
CDR3aa: CASSQDYDRESSNYGYTF
CDR3nt: TGTGCCAGCAGCCAAGATTACGACAGGGAATCATCTAACTATGGCTACACCTTC

j_gene: TRBJ1-3
d_gene: TRBD1
v_gene: TRBV6-1
abundance: .
CDR3aa: CASSEGFRGPGNTIYF
CDR3nt: TGTGCCAGCAGTGAAGGATTCAGGGGGCCGGGAAACACCATATATTTT

j_gene: TRBJ1-1
d_gene: TRBD1
v_gene: TRBV11-2
abundance: once
CDR3aa: CASSAGDRGTLNTEAFF
CDR3nt: TGTGCCAGCAGCGCCGGGGACAGGGGAACCCTGAACACTGAAGCTTTCTTT

j_gene: TRBJ1-2
d_gene: TRBD1
v_gene: TRBV5-5
abundance: .
CDR3aa: CASSLLGTANYGYTF
CDR3nt: TGTGCCAGCAGCTTGCTCGGGACAGCTAACTATGGCTACACCTTC

j_gene: TRBJ1-1
d_gene: TRBD1
v_gene: TRBV10-1
abundance: .
CDR3aa: CASSEDRVGTEAFF
CDR3nt: TGCGCCAGCAGTGAGGACAGGGTCGGCACTGAAGCTTTCTTT

j_gene: TRBJ1-1
d_gene: .
v_gene: TRBV27
abundance: .
CDR3aa: CASSLLGRNTEAFF
CDR3nt: TGTGCCAGCAGTTTACTGGGGCGGAACACTGAAGCTTTCTTT

j_gene: TRBJ1-6
d_gene: .
v_gene: TRBV15
abundance: .
CDR3aa: CATSISTGSLHF
CDR3nt: TGTGCCACCAGCATTTCCACAGGAAGCCTCCACTTT

j_gene: TRBJ1-4
d_gene: .
v_gene: TRBV20-1
abundance: .
CDR3aa: CSASSSEKLFF
CDR3nt: TGCAGTGCTAGTTCCTCTGAAAAACTGTTTTTT

j_gene: TRBJ2-1
d_gene: TRBD1
v_gene: TRBV6-4
abundance: .
CDR3aa: CASSESPSGGEQFF
CDR3nt: TGTGCCAGCAGTGAATCCCCCTCAGGGGGTGAGCAGTTCTTC

j_gene: TRBJ2-2
d_gene: TRBD1
v_gene: TRBV6-1
abundance: .
CDR3aa: CASSEHGQGASNTGELFF
CDR3nt: TGTGCCAGCAGTGAACATGGACAGGGGGCTTCGAACACCGGGGAGCTGTTTTTT

j_gene: TRBJ1-3
d_gene: TRBD1
v_gene: TRBV11-2
abundance: .
CDR3aa: CASRDPGGISGNTIYF
CDR3nt: TGTGCCAGCAGGGACCCAGGGGGAATATCTGGAAACACCATATATTTT

j_gene: TRBJ2-5
d_gene: TRBD2
v_gene: TRBV10-3
abundance: .
CDR3aa: CAISDVVAGGSQETQYF
CDR3nt: TGTGCCATCAGTGATGTGGTAGCGGGGGGATCTCAGGAGACCCAGTACTTC